Below are 32 T cell receptor beta chains sequenced from a single sample in a study of T cell changes during pregnancy in multiple sclerosis. Clones were sequenced by immunoSEQ multiplex PCR, and TCRdb holds only the in-frame ones, with some missing. Here the sample spans about 41,000 clones, roughly nine tenths being singletons. Source: CD4+ T cells from peripheral blood mononuclear cells, taken in the first trimester of pregnancy. These receptors were obtained from a female donor with multiple sclerosis, enrolled in a pregnancy study.

V and J are TRBV5-1 and TRBJ1-1; D uncertain. V shed 4 bases and J shed 1 base, with 14 bases lying between them. There are 15 residues in the CDR3. Germline V lookup: CDR1 SGHRS, CDR2 YFSETQ. The CDR3: CASSPTPGRNTEAFF. The CDR3 nucleotides read TGCGCCAGCAGCCCGACCCCGGGGAGGAACACTGAAGCTTTCTTT.

The CDR3 reads CASSFQIGGAYEQYF. The CDR3, as DNA: TGTGCCAGCAGCTTTCAAATCGGAGGGGCCTACGAGCAGTACTTC. The V gene is TRBV11-1, the J gene TRBJ2-7, with D possibly TRBD2 on 6 matching bases. V was clipped by 3 bases and J by 2 bases, with 14 bases between them. The CDR3 is made up of 15 amino acids. Germline-derived CDR1 and CDR2 are SGHAT and FQDESV (reference sequence).

This chain's CDR3 is CSVGGLHTDTQYF. The CDR3 nucleotides are TGCAGCGTTGGCGGACTCCACACAGATACGCAGTATTTT. The chain has TRBV29-1 and TRBJ2-3; TRBD2 might be the D (5 bases). V shed 4 bases and J shed 2 bases, with 10 bases lying between them. The CDR3 is made up of 13 amino acids. The V gene's germline CDR1 is SQVTM and CDR2 ANQGSEA.

V and J are TRBV27 and TRBJ2-3, with TRBD1 matching over 9 bases. Germline V gene lookup returns CDR1 MNHEY and CDR2 SMNVEV (reference sequence). The V gene end was trimmed by 6 bases and the J gene end by 0 bases; junction bases not matched to a gene: 7. The CDR3 runs to 16 residues. The CDR3 nucleotides are TGTGCCAGCAGAGACGACAGGGGGTCTAGCACAGATACGCAGTATTTT. Translating gives CASRDDRGSSTDTQYF.

V usage is TRBV2 and J usage is TRBJ1-2; D might be TRBD1 (6 bases). The CDR3 runs to 12 residues. The V end lost 6 bases, the J end lost 4 bases, and 9 bases lay between the germline ends. The germline gives CDR1 SNHLY, CDR2 FYNNEI. CDR3 loop: CASRGAGYGYTF. CDR3 DNA: TGTGCCAGCAGGGGGGCGGGCTATGGCTACACCTTC.

The rearrangement uses TRBV27 and TRBJ1-3; D possibly corresponds to TRBD1 (5 bases). CDR3 length equals 17 residues. CDR1 MNHEY and CDR2 SMNVEV come from the germline V gene (reference sequence). Between the trimmed V and J ends, which lost 5 bases and 2 bases, there was a span of 19 bases. The CDR3 bases are TGTGCCAGCAGTCTCCCCTTTTGGGCAGGGACTGGAAACACCATATATTTT. This codes for CASSLPFWAGTGNTIYF.

The chain combines TRBV14 with TRBJ2-2; D is uncertain. Germline CDR1 reads SGHDN; CDR2 reads FVKESK. V was pared by 4 bases and J by 3 bases, with 9 bases between. The CDR3 covers 14 residues. The CDR3 spells CASSPLEDTGELFF. CDR3 nucleotides: TGTGCCAGCAGCCCCCTTGAGGACACCGGGGAGCTGTTTTTT.

The CDR3 sequence: CASSLGGGLYGYTF. CDR3 nucleotides: TGTGCCAGCAGTTTAGGGGGGGGACTCTATGGCTACACCTTC. This chain connects TRBV27 to TRBJ1-2, with D perhaps matching TRBD1 (5 bases). The CDR3 is made up of 14 amino acids. Germline CDR1 is MNHEY and CDR2 is SMNVEV (reference sequence). The V end was cut by 2 bases, the J end by 4 bases, with 11 bases between.

The genes are TRBV7-9 and TRBJ2-3, with 15 positions matching TRBD2. The CDR3 extends over 18 amino acids. The germline CDR1 and CDR2 sequences are SEHNR and FQNEAQ (reference sequence). Trimming cost V 4 bases and J 6 bases; bases outside gene matches: 11. In DNA form, the CDR3 reads TGTGCCAGCAGCTCCCCGGGAGGGACTAGCGGGAGGATGGATACGCAGTATTTT. It specifies CASSSPGGTSGRMDTQYF.

Only one count was recorded for this clone. The chain recombines TRBV9 with TRBJ2-1; possibly TRBD1 for D (6 bases). The ends were cut back, 1 base at V and 9 bases at J, with 14 bases in the middle. This CDR3 comprises 14 residues. Looked up from germline, CDR1 is SGDLS and CDR2 is YYNGEE. The DNA of the CDR3 is TGTGCCAGCAGCGTAATTGGGGGACAAGGTGAGCAGTTCTTC. Amino acid sequence: CASSVIGGQGEQFF.

This sequence joins TRBV5-1 and TRBJ2-5, with 8 bases lining up with TRBD1. V trimming: 6 bases; J trimming: 5 bases; junction bases outside the gene matches: 0. The CDR3 consists of 11 residues. Germline V CDR1 and CDR2: SGHRS, YFSETQ. The CDR3 here is CASTGGETQYF. The CDR3 coding sequence is TGCGCCAGCACAGGGGGCGAGACCCAGTACTTC.

V is TRBV29-1 and J is TRBJ2-3; 9 nucleotides line up with TRBD1. The germline gives CDR1 SQVTM, CDR2 ANQGSEA. V lost 6 bases to trimming and J lost 5 bases; unmatched junction nucleotides: 6. The CDR3 is 13 amino acids. CDR3: CSVDRGWEDTQYF. The CDR3 DNA is TGCAGCGTGGACAGGGGATGGGAAGATACGCAGTATTTT.

V usage is TRBV10-2 and J usage is TRBJ2-4; 14 bases map to TRBD2. J lost 11 bases, V lost 6 bases, and 6 bases had no gene match. CDR3 size: 14 residues. In germline, CDR1 is WSHSY, CDR2 SAAADI. CDR3 region: CASSSGLAGVVQYF. The DNA for the CDR3 is TGCGCCAGCAGCTCGGGACTAGCGGGAGTCGTTCAGTACTTC.

The chain employs TRBV28 and TRBJ2-1, with a weak D call TRBD1 (6 bases). CDR1 MDHEN and CDR2 SYDVKM come from the germline V gene. The CDR3 spans 17 residues. V shed 6 bases and J shed 0 bases, with 18 bases lying between them. Here the CDR3 DNA reads TGTGCCAGCAGCCCCTTGGGTACAGGGAGCTCCTACAATGAGCAGTTCTTC. Translating gives CASSPLGTGSSYNEQFF.

The V call is TRBV7-2, the J call TRBJ2-7; 11 positions match TRBD1. The CDR3 totals 15 residues. V shed 1 base, J shed 5 bases, and the junction held 4 bases outside the gene matches. Germline V gene sequence: CDR1 SGHTA, CDR2 FQGNSA. For the CDR3, the DNA is TGTGCCAGCAGCTTAGGGGGGACAGGGGGTAACGAGCAGTACTTC. Amino acids: CASSLGGTGGNEQYF.

The J gene is TRBJ2-1, the V gene TRBV25-1; TRBD2 aligns across 10 bases. J gave up 9 bases and V 3 bases, and 8 bases lay outside the gene matches. The CDR3 runs to 15 residues. Germline CDR1 MGHDK, CDR2 SYGVNS. CDR3 sequence (DNA): TGTGCCAGCAGTGAGGGAGGGCTAGCGGGAGTTGAGCAGTTCTTC. It is translated as CASSEGGLAGVEQFF.

The chain is built from TRBV19 and TRBJ2-1, with 10 bases aligning to TRBD2. The CDR3 is 15 residues long. With 6 bases clipped from V and 4 bases from J, the junction kept 6 bases outside the gene matches. Germline V gene lookup returns CDR1 LNHDA and CDR2 SQIVND (reference sequence). The CDR3 region has the DNA TGTGCCAGTAGCTTAAGCGGGAGGGAATACAATGAGCAGTTCTTC. It encodes CASSLSGREYNEQFF.

V usage is TRBV18 and J usage is TRBJ1-5; 8 nucleotides agree with TRBD1. V trimming: 5 bases; J trimming: 4 bases; junction bases outside the gene matches: 4. Germline V gives CDR1 KGHSH, CDR2 LQKENI. This CDR3 is 14 amino acids long. CDR3 protein: CASSSTGANQPQHF. CDR3 DNA: TGTGCCAGCTCATCGACAGGGGCAAATCAGCCCCAGCATTTT.

The genes are TRBV19 and TRBJ2-3; 7 nucleotides match TRBD1. The J segment lost 4 bases and the V segment lost 2 bases, leaving 3 bases of the junction unmatched. Germline CDR1 and CDR2: LNHDA and SQIVND (reference sequence). The length of the CDR3 is 14 residues. The CDR3 spells CASSIRGPADTQYF. The DNA for the CDR3 is TGTGCCAGTAGTATAAGGGGGCCCGCAGATACGCAGTATTTT.

J is TRBJ2-7 and V is TRBV4-2; 9 nucleotides align to TRBD2. Germline values: CDR1 LGHNA, CDR2 YNFKEQ. J lost 5 bases, V lost 0 bases, and 8 bases had no gene match. The CDR3 is made up of 16 amino acids. The CDR3 nucleotides read TGTGCCAGCAGCCAAGATAAGAGCGGGAGGTCCCACGAGCAGTACTTC. Its protein product is CASSQDKSGRSHEQYF.

The CDR3 nucleotides are TGTGCCAGCAGCTTAGGGACTAGCGGGACTCACGATGAGCAGTTCTTC. Protein sequence: CASSLGTSGTHDEQFF. This rearrangement joins TRBV11-1 to TRBJ2-1, with 12 bases that match TRBD2. Germline CDR1 is SGHAT and CDR2 is FQDESV (reference sequence). The CDR3 sequence is 16 residues long. With V trimmed by 1 base and J by 8 bases, 6 bases remained unmatched.

The V and J genes are TRBV5-1 and TRBJ1-1; maybe TRBD1 (6 bases). This CDR3 spans 15 amino acids. V was clipped by 6 bases and J by 0 bases, with 15 bases between them. Germline-derived CDR1 and CDR2 are SGHRS and YFSETQ. The CDR3 is CASTLAGQMNTEAFF. The CDR3 region has the DNA TGCGCCAGCACCCTTGCCGGACAGATGAACACTGAAGCTTTCTTT.

The chain uses TRBV9 and TRBJ2-1, with 8 bases lining up with TRBD1. CDR1 is SGDLS, CDR2 YYNGEE, per germline. This CDR3 is built from 15 residues. V dropped 2 bases and J dropped 7; count of bases not matched to a gene: 8. Written as DNA, the CDR3 is TGTGCCAGCAGCGTGGCAGGGGGCGCGTGGAATGAGCAGTTCTTC. Translated, it gives CASSVAGGAWNEQFF.

The chain links TRBV18 to TRBJ1-2, with no clear D. This CDR3 has 13 residues. From germline, CDR1 is KGHSH and CDR2 LQKENI. V was clipped by 6 bases and J by 8 bases, with 16 bases between them. CDR3 sequence reads: CASSATVSGGYTF. CDR3 bases: TGTGCCAGCTCCGCGACGGTTAGCGGCGGCTACACCTTC. Full variable domain (outside the CDR3, taken from reference TRBV18 and TRBJ1-2): NAGVMQNPRHLVRRRGQEARLRCSPMKGHSHVYWYRQLPEEGLKFMVYLQKENIIDESGMPKERFSAEFPKEGPSILRIQQVVRGDSAAYFCASSATVSGGYTFGSGTRLTVV.

The rearrangement links TRBV7-9 to TRBJ2-1; 7 nucleotides line up with TRBD2. CDR1 is SEHNR, CDR2 FQNEAQ, per germline (reference sequence). J lost 2 bases, V lost 3 bases, and 7 bases had no gene match. This CDR3 has 16 residues. The CDR3 loop is CASSFSGTITYNEQFF. The DNA of the CDR3 is TGTGCCAGCAGCTTCTCCGGGACTATCACCTACAATGAGCAGTTCTTC. Full variable domain (remainder filled in from reference TRBV7-9 and TRBJ2-1): DTGVSQNPRHKITKRGQNVTFRCDPISEHNRLYWYRQTLGQGPEFLTYFQNEAQLEKSRLLSDRFSAERPKGSFSTLEIQRTEQGDSAMYLCASSFSGTITYNEQFFGPGTRLTVL.

CDR3 DNA sequence: TGTGCCAGCAGCTTAGTCCAGGGAGGCACTGAAGCTTTCTTT. Protein sequence: CASSLVQGGTEAFF. This chain connects TRBV11-1 to TRBJ1-1, with D maybe TRBD1 (5 bases). The CDR3 sequence is 14 residues long. V was clipped by 1 base and J by 4 bases, with 10 bases between them. Germline V gene sequence: CDR1 SGHAT, CDR2 FQDESV (reference sequence).

The chain recombines TRBV7-2 with TRBJ2-7; TRBD2 matches 7 bases. The CDR3 is made up of 14 amino acids. Germline V gives CDR1 SGHTA, CDR2 FQGNSA. V lost 6 bases to trimming and J lost 3 bases; unmatched junction nucleotides: 8. The CDR3 coding sequence is TGTGCCAGCAGTCTAGCGGAAATTCTCTACGAGCAGTACTTC. Translated: CASSLAEILYEQYF.

This sequence joins TRBV29-1 and TRBJ2-5; a weak D match, TRBD2 (5 bases). This CDR3 spans 12 amino acids. Trimming left V 6 bases short and J 4 bases short, with 12 bases between. Germline CDR1 and CDR2: SQVTM and ANQGSEA. Here the CDR3 DNA reads TGCAGCGTAGGTGGGAGAGTAGAGACCCAGTACTTC. Translation gives CSVGGRVETQYF.

The V call is TRBV4-3, the J call TRBJ2-2; a weak D match, TRBD2 (5 bases). This CDR3 has 16 amino acids. V lost 2 bases, J lost 4 bases, and 14 bases lay in between. Germline V gene lookup returns CDR1 LGHNA and CDR2 YSLEER. CDR3 bases: TGCGCCAGCAGCCAATTGGGTGGAGGCTTCACCGGGGAGCTGTTTTTT. It codes for CASSQLGGGFTGELFF.

The chain joins TRBV10-3 to TRBJ1-1; D is unclear. With 1 base removed from V and 3 bases from J, the gap between germline ends came to 9 bases. CDR1 is ENHRY and CDR2 is SYGVKD in the germline V gene. The CDR3 is 14 residues long. CDR3 region: CAISEFRGDTEAFF. The CDR3 DNA follows: TGTGCCATCAGTGAGTTTCGGGGAGACACTGAAGCTTTCTTT.

This clone has only one observation. This sequence joins TRBV5-4 and TRBJ1-1; a possible D gene is TRBD1 (6 bases). Trimming removed 4 bases at V and 4 bases at J, with 14 bases between. Germline V CDR1 and CDR2: SGHNT, YYREEE (reference sequence). CDR3 length equals 14 residues. CDR3 region: CASSEQGVSTEAFF. The CDR3 DNA reads TGTGCCAGCAGCGAACAGGGAGTGAGCACTGAAGCTTTCTTT.

This chain joins TRBV5-1 and TRBJ2-1, with 13 nucleotides matching TRBD2. The V gene's germline CDR1 is SGHRS and CDR2 YFSETQ. CDR3 length equals 18 residues. Germline trimming cut 3 bases from V and 0 bases from J; bases unmatched to any gene: 6. The CDR3 DNA follows: TGCGCCAGCAGCTCCGGGACTAGCGGGACTAGCTCCTACAATGAGCAGTTCTTC. Residues: CASSSGTSGTSSYNEQFF.